The rows below give T cell receptor beta chains drawn from one sample of a study of tumor-infiltrating lymphocytes in primary liver carcinoma. TCRdb called the multiplex PCR reads again in MiXCR, with one record for every CDR3 protein. Of roughly 22,000 distinct CDR3 sequences listed, more than 70% are singletons. The sample taken for sequencing was liver tumor tissue from sampling region 2. Receptors originate from a woman in her thirties with primary liver carcinoma and hepatitis B virus infection. Both conserved end residues are part of each CDR3. Each record gives: CDR3 protein, CDR3 DNA, D gene, V gene, J gene, clone size. The D gene is left open where the match is weak. Expanded clones get a size class; other rows say once, few or many, or leave the size out.

CDR3: CATCGRRVLAVKNIQYF; DNA: TGTGCCACTTGTGGGCGGAGGGTCCTGGCAGTCAAGAACATTCAGTACTTC; D: -; V: TRBV6-1; J: TRBJ2-4; size: -
CDR3: CASSQGPAQGDTQYF; DNA: TGCGCCAGCAGCCAAGGTCCAGCCCAAGGAGATACGCAGTATTTT; D: -; V: TRBV4-1; J: TRBJ2-3; size: medium-sized
CDR3: CASSPWGAKLFF; DNA: TGTGCCAGCAGCCCGTGGGGGGCAAAACTGTTTTTT; D: -; V: TRBV11-2; J: TRBJ1-4; size: -
CDR3: CASSQLPRGKRGTEAFF; DNA: TGTGCCAGCAGTCAACTCCCCCGGGGGAAGAGGGGGACTGAAGCTTTCTTT; D: -; V: TRBV12-3/TRBV12-4; J: TRBJ1-1; size: -
CDR3: CGVETGRGVRETQCF; DNA: TGCGGCGTTGAAACCGGGAGGGGAGTGAGGGAGACCCAGTGCTTC; D: TRBD2; V: TRBV29-1; J: TRBJ2-5; size: -
CDR3: CANSLRRTSGRAGKGGELFF; DNA: TGTGCCAACAGTTTACGCCGGACTAGCGGGAGGGCCGGAAAAGGCGGGGAGCTGTTTTTT; D: TRBD2; V: TRBV11-3; J: TRBJ2-2; size: -
CDR3: CASSLEWRGWADTQYF; DNA: TGTGCCAGCAGCTTAGAGTGGCGGGGTTGGGCAGATACGCAGTATTTT; D: -; V: TRBV11-2; J: TRBJ2-3; size: many
CDR3: CASSPSGTSGLERFF; DNA: TGTGCCAGCAGCCCGTCCGGGACTAGCGGACTCGAGCGGTTCTTC; D: TRBD2; V: TRBV12-3/TRBV12-4; J: TRBJ2-1; size: -
CDR3: CASSAESAQGHKEAFF; DNA: TGTGCCAGTAGTGCCGAGTCTGCACAGGGGCACAAGGAAGCTTTCTTT; D: TRBD1; V: TRBV19; J: TRBJ1-1; size: many
CDR3: CSGSGGATGELFF; DNA: TGCAGTGGGTCGGGGGGCGCGACCGGGGAGCTGTTTTTT; D: -; V: TRBV20-1; J: TRBJ2-2; size: few
CDR3: CASRSSEIYTRYF; DNA: TGTGCCAGCAGGAGCTCGGAGATATATACGCGGTATTTT; D: -; V: TRBV6-6; J: TRBJ2-3; size: -
CDR3: CASSETLPGDTANTGELFF; DNA: TGTGCCAGCAGTGAAACCCTTCCCGGGGACACCGCGAACACCGGGGAGTTGTTTTTT; D: -; V: TRBV6-1; J: TRBJ2-2; size: -
CDR3: CDSSSPRAGGPNTGELFF; DNA: TGTGACAGCAGTTCACCCCGAGCGGGAGGCCCGAACACAGGGGAGCTGTTTTTT; D: TRBD2; V: TRBV11-2; J: TRBJ2-2; size: -
CDR3: CSLGTGSTEAFF; DNA: TGCAGTCTCGGGACAGGGAGCACTGAAGCTTTCTTT; D: TRBD1; V: TRBV29-1; J: TRBJ1-1; size: -
CDR3: CASSLDRDLSYEQRF; DNA: TGTGCCAGCAGCTTAGACCGGGACCTATCCTACGAGCAGCGCTTC; D: -; V: TRBV11-3; J: TRBJ2-7; size: -
CDR3: CTSSPFNDYGYTF; DNA: TGTACCAGCAGCCCGTTCAACGACTATGGCTACACCTTC; D: -; V: TRBV5-4; J: TRBJ1-2; size: -
CDR3: CACSPSWTSGLEQFF; DNA: TGTGCCTGCAGCCCGTCCTGGACTAGCGGACTTGAGCAGTTCTTC; D: TRBD2; V: TRBV12-3/TRBV12-4; J: TRBJ2-1; size: once
CDR3: CASSQVFFGQEPTKNIGELFF; DNA: TGTGCCAGCAGCCAAGTATTTTTCGGACAGGAGCCTACAAAGAACATCGGGGAGCTATTTTTT; D: TRBD1; V: TRBV4-2; J: TRBJ2-2; size: few
CDR3: CATSSRDRGYLDPQYF; DNA: TGTGCCACCAGCTCCCGGGACAGGGGATACTTAGACCCGCAGTATTTT; D: TRBD1; V: TRBV7-9; J: TRBJ2-3; size: -
CDR3: CASRIWTGELLF; DNA: TGTGCCAGTCGTATTTGGACCGGGGAGCTGCTTTTT; D: -; V: TRBV19; J: TRBJ2-2; size: -
CDR3: CASSRTGRRESGNEQFF; DNA: TGTGCCAGCAGCCGAACAGGGAGGCGGGAGAGTGGAAATGAGCAGTTCTTC; D: -; V: TRBV9; J: TRBJ2-1; size: -
CDR3: CAWIRAGLPYEQYF; DNA: TGTGCCTGGATCAGGGCGGGGCTCCCTTACGAGCAGTACTTC; D: -; V: TRBV30; J: TRBJ2-7; size: -
CDR3: CAGWLAEQYF; DNA: TGTGCCGGCTGGTTAGCAGAGCAGTACTTC; D: -; V: TRBV21-1; J: TRBJ2-7; size: -
CDR3: CASSPRETSSTDMQYF; DNA: TGTGCCAGCAGCCCGAGGGAGACGTCGAGTACAGATATGCAGTATTTT; D: -; V: TRBV11-2; J: TRBJ2-3; size: -
CDR3: CASSGQDGSYNEQF; DNA: TGTGCCAGCAGTGGACAGGACGGGTCCTACAATGAGCAGTTC; D: -; V: TRBV6-1; J: TRBJ2-1; size: once
CDR3: CACNLRAGLSQYF; DNA: TGTGCCTGCAACTTACGGGCAGGGCTATCGCAGTACTTC; D: -; V: TRBV5-6; J: TRBJ2-7; size: -
CDR3: CASSQGPGATGANILTF; DNA: TGCGCCAGCAGCCAAGGTCCAGGAGCCACTGGGGCCAACATCCTGACTTTC; D: -; V: TRBV4-1; J: TRBJ2-6; size: -
CDR3: CSVRTSGSWEVTQYF; DNA: TGCAGCGTTCGGACTAGCGGGAGTTGGGAAGTTACCCAGTACTTC; D: TRBD2; V: TRBV29-1; J: TRBJ2-5; size: -
CDR3: CVNSQDAGSSYNEQFF; DNA: TGTGTCAACAGCCAAGATGCGGGAAGCTCCTACAATGAGCAGTTCTTC; D: -; V: TRBV4-3; J: TRBJ2-1; size: -
CDR3: CASSLVPRVGEELFF; DNA: TGTGCCAGCAGCTTGGTACCCAGAGTCGGCGAGGAGCTGTTTTTT; D: -; V: TRBV5-6; J: TRBJ2-2; size: -
CDR3: CASSRSTHLNQYF; DNA: TGTGCCAGCAGTCGCTCGACTCATCTGAACCAGTACTTC; D: -; V: TRBV6-2/TRBV6-3; J: TRBJ2-5; size: -
CDR3: CASILGCLREQYF; DNA: TGTGCCAGCATCTTAGGATGTCTCCGTGAGCAGTACTTC; D: -; V: TRBV11-1; J: TRBJ2-7; size: -
CDR3: CASSYMDSSSYEHYF; DNA: TGTGCCAGCAGTTACATGGACAGCAGCTCCTATGAGCATTACTTC; D: -; V: TRBV6-5; J: TRBJ2-7; size: once
CDR3: CASSPKQGAGQNEQYF; DNA: TGTGCCAGCAGCCCCAAACAGGGGGCCGGTCAGAACGAGCAGTACTTC; D: TRBD1; V: TRBV7-9; J: TRBJ2-7; size: many
CDR3: CASSLGSNYKQYF; DNA: TGTGCTAGCAGCTTAGGCTCAAACTACAAACAGTACTTC; D: -; V: TRBV11-2; J: TRBJ2-7; size: -
CDR3: CTSSDGGRDHNEQFF; DNA: TGTACCAGCAGTGACGGCGGACGGGACCATAATGAGCAGTTCTTC; D: -; V: TRBV6-1; J: TRBJ2-1; size: once
CDR3: CASAHYGGGLSYSEQFF; DNA: TGTGCCAGCGCCCACTACGGGGGAGGGCTATCCTACAGTGAGCAGTTCTTC; D: TRBD2; V: TRBV28; J: TRBJ2-1; size: few
CDR3: CVISESVAGAYNEQLF; DNA: TGTGTCATCAGTGAGTCGGTAGCGGGAGCCTACAATGAGCAGCTCTTC; D: TRBD2; V: TRBV10-3; J: TRBJ2-1; size: once
CDR3: CAISTSLAGGYNEQFF; DNA: TGTGCCATCAGCACATCCCTAGCGGGAGGATACAATGAGCAGTTCTTC; D: TRBD2; V: TRBV11-2; J: TRBJ2-1; size: -
CDR3: CASSLASRVIGEPFF; DNA: TGTGCCAGCAGCTTGGCTTCCAGAGTCATCGGGGAGCCGTTTTTT; D: -; V: TRBV5-6; J: TRBJ2-2; size: -